These 9 T cell receptor beta chains came from one sample sequenced in a study of beta chain features in type 1 diabetes. Expressed TCRB transcripts were sequenced after all isolated RNA was converted to cDNA. Sequenced by immunoSEQ multiplex PCR; TCRdb stores in-frame clones only, minus some. This table has approximately 160,000 clones, roughly 8.1% appearing once. The sequencing input was central memory CD4+ T cells from blood. Receptors were obtained from a man between 18 and 29 years old in good health.

The V and J genes are TRBV11-2 and TRBJ2-3; D remains ambiguous. Deletions cut 5 bases from V and 0 bases from J, with 15 bases between. CDR1 and CDR2 (germline): SGHAT, FQNNGV. CDR3 length equals 16 residues. CDR3 sequence: CASSPDFGSSTDTQYF. For the CDR3, the DNA is TGTGCCAGCAGCCCTGACTTCGGGTCTAGCACAGATACGCAGTATTTT. Complete variable domain (other parts from reference TRBV11-2 and TRBJ2-3): EAGVAQSPRYKIIEKRQSVAFWCNPISGHATLYWYQQILGQGPKLLIQFQNNGVVDDSQLPKDRFSAERLKGVDSTLKIQPAKLEDSAVYLCASSPDFGSSTDTQYFGPGTRLTVL.

This clone was seen a few times. The chain couples TRBV7-2 to TRBJ2-5, with D perhaps matching TRBD1 (5 bases). Trimming shortened V by 5 bases and J by 5 bases, and 21 bases separated the two germline ends. The CDR3 totals 16 residues. CDR1 is SGHTA, CDR2 FQGNSA, per germline. The CDR3 bases are TGTGCCAGCAGCCGATCTTATTTGGGGCGCACGGAGACCCAGTACTTC. Translation: CASSRSYLGRTETQYF. The whole variable domain, remainder taken from reference TRBV7-2 and TRBJ2-5, is GAGVSQSPSNKVTEKGKDVELRCDPISGHTALYWYRQSLGQGLEFLIYFQGNSAPDKSGLPSDRFSAERTGGSVSTLTIQRTQQEDSAVYLCASSRSYLGRTETQYFGPGTRLLVL.

The sample holds a few counts of this clone. V is TRBV5-8 and J is TRBJ1-2, with TRBD1 identical over 8 bases. Germline lookup yields CDR1 SGHTS and CDR2 YDEGEE. V shed 4 bases and J 8 bases; nucleotides not matched to a gene: 7. CDR3 length: 13 residues. The CDR3 nucleotides read TGTGCCAGCAGCGGCCGGACAGGGAAGGGCTACACCTTC. Amino acid sequence: CASSGRTGKGYTF.

The rearrangement uses TRBV7-2 and TRBJ2-5, with a weak D call TRBD1 (5 bases). The CDR3 sequence is 14 residues long. With 0 bases removed from V and 3 bases from J, the gap between germline ends came to 8 bases. Germline assignment: CDR1 SGHTA and CDR2 FQGNSA. DNA of the CDR3: TGTGCCAGCAGCTTAGCACAGGTAGAAGAGACCCAGTACTTC. Protein product: CASSLAQVEETQYF.

The V and J genes are TRBV10-3 and TRBJ1-6; 9 bases match TRBD1. Germline CDR1 is ENHRY and CDR2 is SYGVKD. V dropped 4 bases and J dropped 8; count of bases not matched to a gene: 9. The CDR3 has 16 residues. CDR3 amino acids: CAISALQGARDSPLHF. The CDR3 nucleotides are TGTGCCATCAGTGCACTACAGGGGGCGCGGGATTCACCCCTCCACTTT.

This clone has just a few counts. The chain uses TRBV6-5 and TRBJ1-5; 9 nucleotides line up with TRBD1. This CDR3 is built from 15 residues. Germline trimming cut 6 bases from V and 5 bases from J; bases unmatched to any gene: 8. The germline V gene has CDR1 MNHEY and CDR2 SVGAGI. The CDR3: CASSAQQGADQPQHF. Written as DNA, the CDR3 is TGTGCCAGCAGCGCACAACAGGGGGCGGATCAGCCCCAGCATTTT.

The chain carries TRBV7-9 and TRBJ2-1; 9 bases are a match to TRBD1. The junction had 9 bases not matched to a gene; V was cut back by 1 base and J by 5 bases. CDR1 and CDR2 (germline): SEHNR, FQNEAQ (reference sequence). CDR3 length: 17 amino acids. In DNA, the CDR3 is TGTGCCAGCAGCTTAGGGACAGGGGTTACTTTACACAATGAGCAGTTCTTC. The encoded protein is CASSLGTGVTLHNEQFF.

This clone was counted ten times or more. The chain joins TRBV5-4 to TRBJ1-2, with D unresolved. The CDR3 sequence is 14 residues long. CDR1 and CDR2 from the germline V gene are SGHNT and YYREEE (reference sequence). Trimming stripped 0 bases from V and 8 bases from J, with 14 bases between. In DNA, the CDR3 is TGTGCCAGCAGCTTGGATAACGGACCGGGGGGCTACACCTTC. Its protein is CASSLDNGPGGYTF. The full variable domain, its missing parts supplied by reference TRBV5-4 and TRBJ1-2, is ETGVTQSPTHLIKTRGQQVTLRCSSQSGHNTVSWYQQALGQGPQFIFQYYREEENGRGNFPPRFSGLQFPNYSSELNVNALELDDSALYLCASSLDNGPGGYTFGSGTRLTVV.

This clone was seen a handful of times. The chain employs TRBV11-2 and TRBJ2-7; 8 nucleotides align to TRBD2. The CDR3 spans 16 residues. V was clipped by 5 bases and J by 7 bases; unmatched bases: 16. Germline V gene sequence: CDR1 SGHAT, CDR2 FQNNGV. CDR3 nucleotide sequence: TGTGCCAGCAGCCTTATGCCGGGAGGGAACACTGGAGAGCAGTACTTC. Protein product: CASSLMPGGNTGEQYF. The whole variable domain, filled in from reference TRBV11-2 and TRBJ2-7, reads EAGVAQSPRYKIIEKRQSVAFWCNPISGHATLYWYQQILGQGPKLLIQFQNNGVVDDSQLPKDRFSAERLKGVDSTLKIQPAKLEDSAVYLCASSLMPGGNTGEQYFGPGTRLTVT.